This T cell receptor beta chain was identified during a study of cytomegalovirus exposure and HLA in healthy donors. Primers for the PCR totalled 60 Vbeta and 13 Jbeta. Only in-frame clones appear in the TCRdb table, and some are missing; sequencing was by immunoSEQ multiplex PCR. The sample yields some 180,000 clones, approximately 80% seen once. The CDR3 extends over 19 amino acids. Germline V gene data show CDR1 as MNHEY and CDR2 as SMNVEV (reference sequence). V was clipped by 6 bases and J by 0 bases, with 24 bases between them. The sequenced material came from PBMCs. J is TRBJ2-1 and V is TRBV27; a possible D gene is TRBD2 (6 bases). This clonotype was sampled from a girl under 18 in good health and CMV-seropositive. This CDR3 is CASRPLREVGQNSYNEQFF. CDR3 DNA: TGTGCCAGCAGACCCCTCAGGGAGGTGGGGCAGAACTCCTACAATGAGCAGTTCTTC.